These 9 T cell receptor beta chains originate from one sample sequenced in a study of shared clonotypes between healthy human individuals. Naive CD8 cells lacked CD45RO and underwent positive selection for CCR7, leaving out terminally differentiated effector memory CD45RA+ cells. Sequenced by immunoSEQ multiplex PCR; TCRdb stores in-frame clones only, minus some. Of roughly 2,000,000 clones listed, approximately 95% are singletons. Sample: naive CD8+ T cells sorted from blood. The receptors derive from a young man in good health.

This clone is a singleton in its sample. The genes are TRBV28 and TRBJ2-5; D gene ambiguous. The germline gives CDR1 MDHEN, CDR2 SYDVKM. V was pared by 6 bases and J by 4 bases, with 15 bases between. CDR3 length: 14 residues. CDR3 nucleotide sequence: TGTGCCAGCAGGTCGACTGGCCTGGGAGAGACCCAGTACTTC. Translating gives CASRSTGLGETQYF. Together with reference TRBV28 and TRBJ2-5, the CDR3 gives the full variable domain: DVKVTQSSRYLVKRTGEKVFLECVQDMDHENMFWYRQDPGLGLRLIYFSYDVKMKEKGDIPEGYSVSREKKERFSLILESASTNQTSMYLCASRSTGLGETQYFGPGTRLLVL.

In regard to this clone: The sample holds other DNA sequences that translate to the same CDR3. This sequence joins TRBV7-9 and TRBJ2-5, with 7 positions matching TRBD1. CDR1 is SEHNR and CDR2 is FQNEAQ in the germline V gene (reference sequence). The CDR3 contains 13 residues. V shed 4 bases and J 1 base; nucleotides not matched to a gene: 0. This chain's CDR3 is CASSWTGQETQYF. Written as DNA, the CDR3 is TGTGCCAGCAGCTGGACAGGCCAAGAGACCCAGTACTTC.

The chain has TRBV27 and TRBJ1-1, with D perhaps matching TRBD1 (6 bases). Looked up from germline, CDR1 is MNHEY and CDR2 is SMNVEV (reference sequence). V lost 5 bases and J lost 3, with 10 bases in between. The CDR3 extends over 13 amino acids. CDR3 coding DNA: TGTGCCAGCAGTCCCCAGGGGCACACTGAAGCTTTCTTT. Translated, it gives CASSPQGHTEAFF.

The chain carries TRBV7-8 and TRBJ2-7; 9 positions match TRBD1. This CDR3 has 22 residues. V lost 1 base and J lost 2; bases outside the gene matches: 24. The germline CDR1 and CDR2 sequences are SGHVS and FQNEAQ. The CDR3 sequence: CASSLGPRTGDDSRASPYEQYF. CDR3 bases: TGTGCCAGCAGCTTAGGCCCTAGGACAGGGGACGACTCACGGGCCTCCCCCTACGAGCAGTACTTC.

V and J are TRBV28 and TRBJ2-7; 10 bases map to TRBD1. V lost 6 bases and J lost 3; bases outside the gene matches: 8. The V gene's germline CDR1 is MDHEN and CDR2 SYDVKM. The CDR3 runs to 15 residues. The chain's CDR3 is CASRGTGDIGYEQYF. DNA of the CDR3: TGTGCCAGCAGGGGGACAGGGGATATTGGCTACGAGCAGTACTTC.

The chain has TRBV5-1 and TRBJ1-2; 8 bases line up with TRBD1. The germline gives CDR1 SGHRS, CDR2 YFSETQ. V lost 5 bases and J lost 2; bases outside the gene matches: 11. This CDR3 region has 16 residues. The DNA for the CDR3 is TGCGCCAGCAGGGTTACGGGACAGGATTCCAACTATGGCTACACCTTC. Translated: CASRVTGQDSNYGYTF.

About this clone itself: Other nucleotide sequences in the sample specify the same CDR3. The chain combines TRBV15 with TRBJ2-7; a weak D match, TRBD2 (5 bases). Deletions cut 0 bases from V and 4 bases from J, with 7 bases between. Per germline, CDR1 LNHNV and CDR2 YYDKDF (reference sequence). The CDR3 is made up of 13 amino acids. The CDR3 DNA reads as TGTGCCACCAGCAGAGATTCGGGGTACGAGCAGTACTTC. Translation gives CATSRDSGYEQYF.

The CDR3 sequence: CASSARLALNEQFF. Here the CDR3 DNA reads TGTGCCAGTAGTGCCCGGCTGGCCTTGAATGAGCAGTTCTTC. The chain combines TRBV19 with TRBJ2-1, with D uncertain. Trimming stripped 5 bases from V and 7 bases from J, with 15 bases between. CDR1 and CDR2 (germline): LNHDA, SQIVND (reference sequence). This CDR3 spans 14 amino acids.

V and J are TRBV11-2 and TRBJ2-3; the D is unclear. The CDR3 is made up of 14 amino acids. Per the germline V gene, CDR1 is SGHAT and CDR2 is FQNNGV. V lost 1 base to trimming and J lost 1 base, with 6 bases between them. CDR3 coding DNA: TGTGCCAGCAGCTTAGCCTTCGGCACAGATACGCAGTATTTT. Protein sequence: CASSLAFGTDTQYF.